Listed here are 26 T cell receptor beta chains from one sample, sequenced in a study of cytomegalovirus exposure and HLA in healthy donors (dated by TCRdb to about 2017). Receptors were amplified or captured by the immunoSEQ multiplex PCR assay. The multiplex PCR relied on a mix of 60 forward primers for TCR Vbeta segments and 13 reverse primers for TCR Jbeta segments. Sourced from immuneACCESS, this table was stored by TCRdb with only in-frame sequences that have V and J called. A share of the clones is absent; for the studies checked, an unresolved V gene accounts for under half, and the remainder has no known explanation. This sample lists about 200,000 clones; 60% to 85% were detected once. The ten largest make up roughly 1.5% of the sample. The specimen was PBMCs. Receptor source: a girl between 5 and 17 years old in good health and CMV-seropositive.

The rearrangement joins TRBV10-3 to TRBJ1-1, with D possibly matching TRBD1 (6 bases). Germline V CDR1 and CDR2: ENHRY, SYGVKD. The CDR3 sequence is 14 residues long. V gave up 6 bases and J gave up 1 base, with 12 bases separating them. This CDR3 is CAIRPPGQNTEAFF. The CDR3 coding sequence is TGTGCCATCAGACCCCCGGGACAGAACACTGAAGCTTTCTTT.

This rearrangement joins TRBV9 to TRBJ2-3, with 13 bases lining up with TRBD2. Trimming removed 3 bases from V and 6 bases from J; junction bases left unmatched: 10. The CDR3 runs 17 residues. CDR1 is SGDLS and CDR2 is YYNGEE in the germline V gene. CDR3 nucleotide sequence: TGTGCCAGCAGCGGCCCGACTAGCGGGGGGCTTGGGGATACGCAGTATTTT. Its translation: CASSGPTSGGLGDTQYF.

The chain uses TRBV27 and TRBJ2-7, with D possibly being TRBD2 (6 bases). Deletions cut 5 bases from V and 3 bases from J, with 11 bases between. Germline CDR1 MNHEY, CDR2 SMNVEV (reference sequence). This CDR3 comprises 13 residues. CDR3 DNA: TGTGCCAGCAGTCCCATGGGAGGCTACGAGCAGTACTTC. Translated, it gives CASSPMGGYEQYF.

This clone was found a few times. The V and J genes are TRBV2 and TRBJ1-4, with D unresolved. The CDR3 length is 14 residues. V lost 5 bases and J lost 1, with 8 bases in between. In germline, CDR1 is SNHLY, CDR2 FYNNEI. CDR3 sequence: CASSIRQTNEKLFF. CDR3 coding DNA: TGTGCCAGCAGTATCCGACAAACTAATGAAAAACTGTTTTTT.

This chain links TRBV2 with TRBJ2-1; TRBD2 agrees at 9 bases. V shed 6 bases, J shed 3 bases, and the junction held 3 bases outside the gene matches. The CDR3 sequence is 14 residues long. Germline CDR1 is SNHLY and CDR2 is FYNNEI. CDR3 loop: CASRDSGSYNEQFF. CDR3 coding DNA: TGTGCCAGCAGGGATAGCGGGAGCTACAATGAGCAGTTCTTC.

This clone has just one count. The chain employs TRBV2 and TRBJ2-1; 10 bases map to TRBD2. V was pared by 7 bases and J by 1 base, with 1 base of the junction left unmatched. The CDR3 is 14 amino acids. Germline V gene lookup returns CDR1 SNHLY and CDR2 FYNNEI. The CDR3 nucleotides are TGTGCCAGCAAACTAGCGGGGTCCTACAATGAGCAGTTCTTC. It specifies CASKLAGSYNEQFF.

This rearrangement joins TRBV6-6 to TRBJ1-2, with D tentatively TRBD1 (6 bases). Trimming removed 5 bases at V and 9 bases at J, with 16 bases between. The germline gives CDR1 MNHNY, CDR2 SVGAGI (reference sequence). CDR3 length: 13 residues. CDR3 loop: CASSTTGSGSYTF. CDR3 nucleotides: TGTGCCAGCAGTACGACAGGCTCCGGGAGCTACACCTTC.

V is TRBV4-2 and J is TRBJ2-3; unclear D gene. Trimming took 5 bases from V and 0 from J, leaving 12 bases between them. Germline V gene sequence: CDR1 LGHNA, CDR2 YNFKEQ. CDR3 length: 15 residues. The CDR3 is CASSLVGDSTDTQYF. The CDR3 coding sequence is TGTGCCAGCAGCTTGGTTGGAGATAGCACAGATACGCAGTATTTT.

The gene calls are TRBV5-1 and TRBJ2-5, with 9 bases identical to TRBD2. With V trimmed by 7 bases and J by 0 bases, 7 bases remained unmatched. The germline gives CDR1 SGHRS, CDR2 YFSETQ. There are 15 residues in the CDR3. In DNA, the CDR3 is TGCGCCAGCCAAGGGGCGGGGGGGTACCAAGAGACCCAGTACTTC. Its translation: CASQGAGGYQETQYF.

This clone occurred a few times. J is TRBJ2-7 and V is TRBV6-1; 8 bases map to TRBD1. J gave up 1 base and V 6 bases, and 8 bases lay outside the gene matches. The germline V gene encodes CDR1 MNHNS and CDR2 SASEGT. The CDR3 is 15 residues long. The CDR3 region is CASRATGGRSYEQYF. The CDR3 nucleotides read TGTGCCAGCAGGGCTACAGGGGGGAGGTCCTACGAGCAGTACTTC.

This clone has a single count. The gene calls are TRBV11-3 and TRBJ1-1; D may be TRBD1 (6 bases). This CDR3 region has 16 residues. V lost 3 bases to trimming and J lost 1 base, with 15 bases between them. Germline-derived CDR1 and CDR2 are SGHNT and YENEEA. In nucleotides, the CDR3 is TGTGCCAGCAGCTTTCAGGGGCTAGGACCGAACACTGAAGCTTTCTTT. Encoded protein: CASSFQGLGPNTEAFF.

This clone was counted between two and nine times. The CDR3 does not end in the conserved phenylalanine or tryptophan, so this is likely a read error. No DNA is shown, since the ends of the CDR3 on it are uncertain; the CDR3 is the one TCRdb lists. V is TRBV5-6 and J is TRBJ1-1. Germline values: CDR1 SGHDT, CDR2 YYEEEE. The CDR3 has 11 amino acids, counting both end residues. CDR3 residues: CASSLGAGSVV.

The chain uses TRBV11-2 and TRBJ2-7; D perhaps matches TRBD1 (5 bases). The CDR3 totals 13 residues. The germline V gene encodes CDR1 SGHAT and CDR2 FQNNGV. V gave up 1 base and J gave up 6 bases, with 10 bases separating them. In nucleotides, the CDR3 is TGTGCCAGCAGCTTAGTCTTCAGGGTCGAGCAGTACTTC. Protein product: CASSLVFRVEQYF. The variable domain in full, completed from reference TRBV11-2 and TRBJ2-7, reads EAGVAQSPRYKIIEKRQSVAFWCNPISGHATLYWYQQILGQGPKLLIQFQNNGVVDDSQLPKDRFSAERLKGVDSTLKIQPAKLEDSAVYLCASSLVFRVEQYFGPGTRLTVT.

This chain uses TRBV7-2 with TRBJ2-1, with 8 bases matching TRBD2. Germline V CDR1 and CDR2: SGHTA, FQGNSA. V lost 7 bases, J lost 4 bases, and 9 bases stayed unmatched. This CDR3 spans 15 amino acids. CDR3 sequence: CASTSSRGGYNEQFF. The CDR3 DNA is TGTGCCAGCACCTCGTCCCGGGGGGGTTACAATGAGCAGTTCTTC.

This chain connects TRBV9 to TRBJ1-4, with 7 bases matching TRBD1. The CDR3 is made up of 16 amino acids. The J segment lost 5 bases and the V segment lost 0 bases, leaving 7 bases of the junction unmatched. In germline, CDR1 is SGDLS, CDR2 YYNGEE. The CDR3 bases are TGTGCCAGCAGCGTAGGGCCGACAGGGACCAATGAAAAACTGTTTTTT. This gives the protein CASSVGPTGTNEKLFF.

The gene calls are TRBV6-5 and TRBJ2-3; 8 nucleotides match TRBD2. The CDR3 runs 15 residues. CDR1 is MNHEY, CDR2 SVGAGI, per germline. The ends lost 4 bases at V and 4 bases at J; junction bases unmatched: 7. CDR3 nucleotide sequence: TGTGCCAGCAGTTCGCGGGGGGAACCCGCAGATACGCAGTATTTT. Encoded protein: CASSSRGEPADTQYF.

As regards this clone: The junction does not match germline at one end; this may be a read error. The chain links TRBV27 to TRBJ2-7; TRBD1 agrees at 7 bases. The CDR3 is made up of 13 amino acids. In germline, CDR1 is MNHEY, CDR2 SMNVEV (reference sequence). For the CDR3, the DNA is TGTGCCAGCAGTTTTGGGACAGACTACGCGCAGTACTTC. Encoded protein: CASSFGTDYAQYF.

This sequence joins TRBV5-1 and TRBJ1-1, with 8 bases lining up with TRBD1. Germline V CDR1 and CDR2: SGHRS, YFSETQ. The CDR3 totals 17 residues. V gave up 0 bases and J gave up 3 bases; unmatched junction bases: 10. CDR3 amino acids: CASSLARQGIGDTEAFF. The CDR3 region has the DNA TGCGCCAGCAGCTTGGCTCGACAGGGGATCGGAGACACTGAAGCTTTCTTT.

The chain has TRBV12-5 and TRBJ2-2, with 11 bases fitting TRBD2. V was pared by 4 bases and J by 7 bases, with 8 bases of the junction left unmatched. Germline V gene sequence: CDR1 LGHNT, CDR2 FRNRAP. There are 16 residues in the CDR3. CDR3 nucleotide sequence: TGTGCTAGTGGTTGGCTAGCGGGGGGAGAGAACGGGGAGCTGTTTTTT. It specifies CASGWLAGGENGELFF.

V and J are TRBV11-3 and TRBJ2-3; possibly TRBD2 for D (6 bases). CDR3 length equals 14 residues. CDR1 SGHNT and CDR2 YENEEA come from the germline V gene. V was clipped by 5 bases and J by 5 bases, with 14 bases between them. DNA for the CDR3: TGTGCCAGCAGCCGCGGACGGGGAGGAGATACGCAGTATTTT. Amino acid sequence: CASSRGRGGDTQYF.

The CDR3 here is CAISAGNEQFF. DNA of the CDR3: TGTGCCATCAGTGCAGGGAATGAGCAGTTCTTC. This sequence joins TRBV10-3 and TRBJ2-1; possible D gene TRBD1, 5 bases. Trimming removed 4 bases from V and 7 bases from J, with 5 bases in between. The CDR3 extends over 11 amino acids. Germline V CDR1 and CDR2: ENHRY, SYGVKD.

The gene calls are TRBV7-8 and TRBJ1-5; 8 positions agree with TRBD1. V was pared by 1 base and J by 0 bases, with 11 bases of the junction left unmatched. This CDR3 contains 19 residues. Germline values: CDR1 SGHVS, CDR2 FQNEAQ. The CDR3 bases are TGTGCCAGCAGCTTAGGTCTACAGGGGGTCCAATATAGCAATCAGCCCCAGCATTTT. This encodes CASSLGLQGVQYSNQPQHF.

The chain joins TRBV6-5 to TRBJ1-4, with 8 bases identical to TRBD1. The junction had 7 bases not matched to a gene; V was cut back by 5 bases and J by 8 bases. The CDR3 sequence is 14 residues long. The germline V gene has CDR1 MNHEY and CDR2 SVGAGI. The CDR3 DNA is TGTGCCAGCAGTCCGACAGGGGACGGAGAAAAACTGTTTTTT. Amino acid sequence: CASSPTGDGEKLFF.

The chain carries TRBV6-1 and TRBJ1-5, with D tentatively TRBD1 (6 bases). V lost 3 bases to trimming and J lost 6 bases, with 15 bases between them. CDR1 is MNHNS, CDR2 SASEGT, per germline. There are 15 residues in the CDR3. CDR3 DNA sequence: TGTGCCAGCAGTGAGTGGGGGGGGGCCGGTCAGCCCCAGCATTTT. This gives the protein CASSEWGGAGQPQHF.

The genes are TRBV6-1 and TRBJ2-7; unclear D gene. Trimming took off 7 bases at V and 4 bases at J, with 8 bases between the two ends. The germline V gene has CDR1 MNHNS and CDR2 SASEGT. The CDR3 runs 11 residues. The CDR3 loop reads CASTPLYEQYF. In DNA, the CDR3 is TGTGCCAGCACCCCTTTGTACGAGCAGTACTTC.

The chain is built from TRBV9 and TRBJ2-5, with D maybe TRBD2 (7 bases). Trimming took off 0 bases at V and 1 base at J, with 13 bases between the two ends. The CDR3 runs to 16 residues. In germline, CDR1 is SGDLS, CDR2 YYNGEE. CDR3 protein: CASSVGAGALQETQYF. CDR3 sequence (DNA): TGTGCCAGCAGCGTAGGGGCGGGGGCCCTCCAAGAGACCCAGTACTTC.